These T cell receptor beta chains were read from a single sample in a study of OX40 agonist ivuxolimab in advanced cancers. The repertoire was sequenced with immunoSEQ multiplex PCR; TCRdb's copy has only in-frame clones and lacks some. The repertoire holds about 70,000 clones, 88% seen once, with approximately 2.1% in the top ten. The sample in question was CD4+ or CD8+ T cells sorted from blood, obtained in a trial of the OX40 agonist ivuxolimab. Every receptor here comes from an adult with an advanced solid tumor such as melanoma, head and neck, liver or kidney cancer. The CDR3 runs from the conserved cysteine through the conserved F or W. A D gene is named only where the DNA matches it firmly. The size field is filled for only some rows; it gives once, few, many or a size class.

v_gene: TRBV10-3; j_gene: TRBJ2-7; abundance: -; d_gene: -; CDR3nt: TGTGCCATGGGAGAGGCGACAGGCGGTCCCTACGAGCAGTACTTC; CDR3aa: CAMGEATGGPYEQYF
v_gene: TRBV6-4; j_gene: TRBJ2-4; abundance: -; d_gene: -; CDR3nt: TGTGCCAGCAGTGCCCAAGGTGGGTCCGGCATTCAGTACTTC; CDR3aa: CASSAQGGSGIQYF
v_gene: TRBV27; j_gene: TRBJ2-1; abundance: -; d_gene: -; CDR3nt: TGTGCCAGCAGAAGGACCGGCTACAATGAGCAGTTCTTC; CDR3aa: CASRRTGYNEQFF
v_gene: TRBV19; j_gene: TRBJ1-2; abundance: -; d_gene: TRBD1; CDR3nt: TGTGCCAGTACCCCAGGGGGGGGTAACTATGGCTACACCTTC; CDR3aa: CASTPGGGNYGYTF
v_gene: TRBV5-1; j_gene: TRBJ1-4; abundance: -; d_gene: -; CDR3nt: TGCGCCAGCAGCTTGGGCTTAACAGGGAATCAAAAACTGTTTTTT; CDR3aa: CASSLGLTGNQKLFF
v_gene: TRBV15; j_gene: TRBJ2-3; abundance: -; d_gene: TRBD2; CDR3nt: TGTGCCACCAGGTGGGGCGGGGGAGGAGATACGCAGTATTTT; CDR3aa: CATRWGGGGDTQYF
v_gene: TRBV19; j_gene: TRBJ1-5; abundance: few; d_gene: -; CDR3nt: TGTGCCAGTAGGAACAGTTATAGCAATCAGCCCCAGCATTTT; CDR3aa: CASRNSYSNQPQHF
v_gene: TRBV9; j_gene: TRBJ2-1; abundance: -; d_gene: -; CDR3nt: TGTGCCAGCAGCGTAGCGGCCCTTCGAGGCTCCTACAATGAGCAGTTCTTC; CDR3aa: CASSVAALRGSYNEQFF
v_gene: TRBV9; j_gene: TRBJ2-3; abundance: -; d_gene: -; CDR3nt: TGTGCCAGCAGCGCGCACGGAGATACGCAGTATTTT; CDR3aa: CASSAHGDTQYF
v_gene: TRBV28; j_gene: TRBJ2-5; abundance: -; d_gene: TRBD2; CDR3nt: TGTGCCAGCAGCGTTAGCGGGACCCAAGAGACCCAGTACTTC; CDR3aa: CASSVSGTQETQYF
v_gene: TRBV27; j_gene: TRBJ2-5; abundance: -; d_gene: TRBD1; CDR3nt: TGTGCCAGCAGTTCCTACAAGACAGGGACACGGGAGACCCAGTACTTC; CDR3aa: CASSSYKTGTRETQYF
v_gene: TRBV23-1; j_gene: TRBJ1-4; abundance: -; d_gene: -; CDR3nt: TGCGCCAGCAGTCATCGGGCCCTATGGTTTTTT; CDR3aa: CASSHRALWFF
v_gene: TRBV15; j_gene: TRBJ1-2; abundance: -; d_gene: TRBD1; CDR3nt: TGTGCCACCAGCCCGGGACAGGGGACCTATGGCTACACCTTC; CDR3aa: CATSPGQGTYGYTF
v_gene: TRBV28; j_gene: TRBJ2-7; abundance: -; d_gene: -; CDR3nt: TGTGCCAGCAGTTTAGGGCACGGGCCGGCCTACGAGCAGTACTTC; CDR3aa: CASSLGHGPAYEQYF
v_gene: TRBV2; j_gene: TRBJ2-3; abundance: -; d_gene: -; CDR3nt: TGTGCCAGCACGGGCCCAAGAGAAACAGATACGCAGTATTTT; CDR3aa: CASTGPRETDTQYF
v_gene: TRBV11-2; j_gene: TRBJ2-2; abundance: -; d_gene: -; CDR3nt: TGTGCCAGCAGCTTAGAGCGGAACACCGGGGAGCTGTTTTTT; CDR3aa: CASSLERNTGELFF
v_gene: TRBV7-3; j_gene: TRBJ2-1; abundance: -; d_gene: TRBD2; CDR3nt: TGTGCCAGCAGCTCCGGACTAGCGGGAACAAATGAGCAGTTCTTC; CDR3aa: CASSSGLAGTNEQFF
v_gene: TRBV19; j_gene: TRBJ2-6; abundance: -; d_gene: -; CDR3nt: TGTGCCAGTAGTATCCTCCGACAGGTCTCTGGGGCCAACGTCCTGACTTTC; CDR3aa: CASSILRQVSGANVLTF
v_gene: TRBV4-2; j_gene: TRBJ2-7; abundance: -; d_gene: TRBD2; CDR3nt: TGTGCCAGCAGCCCAAGCGGGGGGGCGACCTACGAGCAGTACTTC; CDR3aa: CASSPSGGATYEQYF
v_gene: TRBV7-9; j_gene: TRBJ2-5; abundance: -; d_gene: TRBD2; CDR3nt: TGTGCCAGCAGCTCGACTAGCAGAGAGACCCAGTACTTC; CDR3aa: CASSSTSRETQYF
v_gene: TRBV11-3; j_gene: TRBJ1-1; abundance: -; d_gene: -; CDR3nt: TGTGCCAGCAGCTTAGGGGGGGGCAGCCTGAACACTGAAGCTTTCTTT; CDR3aa: CASSLGGGSLNTEAFF
v_gene: TRBV6-6; j_gene: TRBJ2-5; abundance: -; d_gene: TRBD2; CDR3nt: TGTGCCAGTAGACTAGCGGGGGGGCAAGAGACCCAGTACTTC; CDR3aa: CASRLAGGQETQYF
v_gene: TRBV11-3; j_gene: TRBJ1-2; abundance: -; d_gene: -; CDR3nt: TGTGCCAGCAGCTTAGGCAGGGGATATGGCTACACCTTC; CDR3aa: CASSLGRGYGYTF
v_gene: TRBV28; j_gene: TRBJ1-5; abundance: few; d_gene: -; CDR3nt: TGTGCCAGCAGTCCCCGGAATCAGCCCCAGCATTTT; CDR3aa: CASSPRNQPQHF
v_gene: TRBV5-1; j_gene: TRBJ2-3; abundance: -; d_gene: -; CDR3nt: TGCGCCAGCAGCCCCCCGACGGGGACAGATACGCAGTATTTT; CDR3aa: CASSPPTGTDTQYF
v_gene: TRBV2; j_gene: TRBJ1-2; abundance: -; d_gene: -; CDR3nt: TGTGCCAGCAGTGAAGCCAGTCAGTCTAACTATGGCTACACCTTC; CDR3aa: CASSEASQSNYGYTF
v_gene: TRBV19; j_gene: TRBJ1-1; abundance: -; d_gene: -; CDR3nt: TGTGCCAGTAGTATCCTGGGACGGCTGAACACTGAAGCTTTCTTT; CDR3aa: CASSILGRLNTEAFF
v_gene: TRBV30; j_gene: TRBJ2-7; abundance: -; d_gene: -; CDR3nt: TGTGCCTGGAGCCGCGGGACACCCAGCTACGAGCAGTACTTC; CDR3aa: CAWSRGTPSYEQYF
v_gene: TRBV7-2; j_gene: TRBJ1-1; abundance: -; d_gene: -; CDR3nt: TGTGCCAGCAGCTCGACCCCGGTCCGGGAAGCTTTCTTT; CDR3aa: CASSSTPVREAFF
v_gene: TRBV4-2; j_gene: TRBJ2-5; abundance: -; d_gene: -; CDR3nt: TGTGCCAGCAGCCAAGGCAACGGGGGAGTAGGAGAGACCCAGTACTTC; CDR3aa: CASSQGNGGVGETQYF
v_gene: TRBV11-2; j_gene: TRBJ1-2; abundance: -; d_gene: TRBD1; CDR3nt: TGTGCCAGCACCGACAGGGGGCTTAACTATGGCTACACCTTC; CDR3aa: CASTDRGLNYGYTF
v_gene: TRBV11-1; j_gene: TRBJ2-3; abundance: -; d_gene: -; CDR3nt: TGTGCCAGCAGCCCCTTCCTAACCTCCACAGATACGCAGTATTTT; CDR3aa: CASSPFLTSTDTQYF
v_gene: TRBV18; j_gene: TRBJ2-7; abundance: -; d_gene: -; CDR3nt: TGTGCCAGCTCACCAAATCTGCGGCGGAACTCCTACGAGCAGTACTTC; CDR3aa: CASSPNLRRNSYEQYF
v_gene: TRBV7-2; j_gene: TRBJ2-6; abundance: few; d_gene: TRBD1; CDR3nt: TGTGCCAGCAGCGATCGGGGACAGGGAGGCTCTGGGGCCAACGTCCTGACTTTC; CDR3aa: CASSDRGQGGSGANVLTF
v_gene: TRBV6-6; j_gene: TRBJ1-2; abundance: -; d_gene: TRBD1; CDR3nt: TGTGCCAGCAGACAGACCGGGACAGGGGCTTACTATGGCTACACCTTC; CDR3aa: CASRQTGTGAYYGYTF
v_gene: TRBV6-4; j_gene: TRBJ1-4; abundance: -; d_gene: -; CDR3nt: TGTGCCAGCAGTGACAGGGAGGGTGAAAAACTGTTTTTT; CDR3aa: CASSDREGEKLFF
v_gene: TRBV5-4; j_gene: TRBJ1-2; abundance: -; d_gene: -; CDR3nt: TGTGCCAGCAGCTTTTTGGGGCAGAACTATGGCTACACCTTC; CDR3aa: CASSFLGQNYGYTF
v_gene: TRBV10-3; j_gene: TRBJ2-1; abundance: once; d_gene: TRBD2; CDR3nt: TGTGCCACCCGGGGGGGCGACGATGAGCAGTTCTTC; CDR3aa: CATRGGDDEQFF
v_gene: TRBV4-2; j_gene: TRBJ1-1; abundance: -; d_gene: -; CDR3nt: TGTGCCAGCAGCCAACCCGCCTTGAACACTGAAGCTTTCTTT; CDR3aa: CASSQPALNTEAFF
v_gene: TRBV2; j_gene: TRBJ1-5; abundance: -; d_gene: TRBD1; CDR3nt: TGTGCCAGCAGTGGCAGACAGGGCCGCAATCAGCCCCAGCATTTT; CDR3aa: CASSGRQGRNQPQHF
v_gene: TRBV19; j_gene: TRBJ2-7; abundance: -; d_gene: TRBD1; CDR3nt: TGTGCCAGTAGTATAGGGGACAGGGCCTACGAGCAGTACTTC; CDR3aa: CASSIGDRAYEQYF
v_gene: TRBV27; j_gene: TRBJ1-2; abundance: -; d_gene: -; CDR3nt: TGTGCCAGCAGTAGCCTCAAGGACAACTATGGCTACACCTTC; CDR3aa: CASSSLKDNYGYTF